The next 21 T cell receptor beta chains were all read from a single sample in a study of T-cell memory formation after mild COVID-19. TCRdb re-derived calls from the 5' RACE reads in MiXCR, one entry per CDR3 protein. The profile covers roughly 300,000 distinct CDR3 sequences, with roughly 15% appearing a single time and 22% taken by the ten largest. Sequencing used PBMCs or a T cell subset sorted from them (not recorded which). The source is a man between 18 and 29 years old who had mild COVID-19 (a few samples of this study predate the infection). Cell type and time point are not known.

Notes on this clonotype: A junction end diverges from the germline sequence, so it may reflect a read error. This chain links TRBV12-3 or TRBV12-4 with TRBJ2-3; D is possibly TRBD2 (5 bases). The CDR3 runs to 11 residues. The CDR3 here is CASSSDFLRGF. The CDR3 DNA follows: TGTGCCAGCAGCTCGGACTTTCTACGGGGATTT.

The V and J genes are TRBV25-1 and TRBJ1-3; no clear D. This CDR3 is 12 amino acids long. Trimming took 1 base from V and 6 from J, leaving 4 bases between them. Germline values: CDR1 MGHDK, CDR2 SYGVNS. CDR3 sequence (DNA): TGTGCCAGCAGTGAATGGGAAAACACCATATATTTT. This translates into CASSEWENTIYF.

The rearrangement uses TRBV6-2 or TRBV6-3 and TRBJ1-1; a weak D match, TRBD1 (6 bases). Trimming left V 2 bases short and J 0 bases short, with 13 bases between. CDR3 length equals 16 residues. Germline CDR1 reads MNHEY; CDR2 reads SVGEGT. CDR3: CASSYGGRVMNTEAFF. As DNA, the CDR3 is TGTGCCAGCAGTTACGGGGGCCGAGTCATGAACACTGAAGCTTTCTTT.

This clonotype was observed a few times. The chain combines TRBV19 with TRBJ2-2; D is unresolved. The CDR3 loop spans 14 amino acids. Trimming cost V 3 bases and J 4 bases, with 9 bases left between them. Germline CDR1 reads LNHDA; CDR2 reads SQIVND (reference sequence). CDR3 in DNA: TGTGCCAGTAGTATCGGCTCGTCCACCGGGGAGCTGTTTTTT. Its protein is CASSIGSSTGELFF.

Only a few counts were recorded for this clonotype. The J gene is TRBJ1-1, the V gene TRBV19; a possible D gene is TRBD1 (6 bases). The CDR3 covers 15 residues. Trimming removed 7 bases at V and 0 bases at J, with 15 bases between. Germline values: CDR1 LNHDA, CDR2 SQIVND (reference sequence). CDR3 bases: TGTGCCAGTACCCAGACAGGTTACATGAACACTGAAGCTTTCTTT. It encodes CASTQTGYMNTEAFF. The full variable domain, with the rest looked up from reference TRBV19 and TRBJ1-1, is DGGITQSPKYLFRKEGQNVTLSCEQNLNHDAMYWYRQDPGQGLRLIYYSQIVNDFQKGDIAEGYSVSREKKESFPLTVTSAQKNPTAFYLCASTQTGYMNTEAFFGQGTRLTVV.

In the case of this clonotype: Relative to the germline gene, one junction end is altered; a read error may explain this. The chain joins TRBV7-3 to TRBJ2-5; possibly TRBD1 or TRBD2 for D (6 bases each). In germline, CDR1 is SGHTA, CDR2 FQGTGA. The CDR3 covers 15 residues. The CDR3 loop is CASSLLGGPGETKYF. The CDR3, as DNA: TGTGCCAGCAGCTTATTAGGGGGGCCCGGCGAGACCAAGTACTTC.

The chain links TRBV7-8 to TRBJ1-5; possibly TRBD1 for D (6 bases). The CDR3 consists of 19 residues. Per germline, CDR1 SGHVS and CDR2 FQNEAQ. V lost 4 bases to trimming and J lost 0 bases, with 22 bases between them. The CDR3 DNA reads TGTGCCAGCAGCTCCGCTTTTGGAGGGACAAGAGATAGCAATCAGCCCCAGCATTTT. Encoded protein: CASSSAFGGTRDSNQPQHF.

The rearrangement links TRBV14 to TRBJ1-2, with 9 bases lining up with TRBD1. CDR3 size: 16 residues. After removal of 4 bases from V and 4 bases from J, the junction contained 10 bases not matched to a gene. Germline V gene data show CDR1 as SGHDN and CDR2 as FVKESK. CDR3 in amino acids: CASSPIQGAAPYGYTF. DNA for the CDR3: TGTGCCAGCAGCCCCATACAGGGGGCGGCTCCCTATGGCTACACCTTC.

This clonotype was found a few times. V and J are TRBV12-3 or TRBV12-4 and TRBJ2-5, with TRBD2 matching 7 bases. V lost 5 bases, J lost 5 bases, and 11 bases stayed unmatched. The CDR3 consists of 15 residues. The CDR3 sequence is CASSMRLARRETQYF. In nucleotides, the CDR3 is TGTGCCAGCAGTATGCGACTAGCTAGGCGGGAGACCCAGTACTTC.

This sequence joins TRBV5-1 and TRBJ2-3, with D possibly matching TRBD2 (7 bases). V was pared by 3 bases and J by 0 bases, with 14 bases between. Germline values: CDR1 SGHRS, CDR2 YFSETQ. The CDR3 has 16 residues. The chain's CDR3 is CASSSGGRGSTDTQYF. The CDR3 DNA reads TGCGCCAGCAGCTCCGGGGGGCGGGGGAGCACAGATACGCAGTATTTT.

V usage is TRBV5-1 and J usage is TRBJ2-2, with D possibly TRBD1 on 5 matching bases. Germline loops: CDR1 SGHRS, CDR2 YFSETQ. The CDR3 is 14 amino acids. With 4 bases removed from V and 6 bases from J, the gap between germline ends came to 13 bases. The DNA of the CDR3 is TGCGCCAGCAGCCCCATTCAGGGATCCGGGGAGCTGTTTTTT. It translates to CASSPIQGSGELFF. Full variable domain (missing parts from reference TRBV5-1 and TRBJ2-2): KAGVTQTPRYLIKTRGQQVTLSCSPISGHRSVSWYQQTPGQGLQFLFEYFSETQRNKGNFPGRFSGRQFSNSRSEMNVSTLELGDSALYLCASSPIQGSGELFFGEGSRLTVL.

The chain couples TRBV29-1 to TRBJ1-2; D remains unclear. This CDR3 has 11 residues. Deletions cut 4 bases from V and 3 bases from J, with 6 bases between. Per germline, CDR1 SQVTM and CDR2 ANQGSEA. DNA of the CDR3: TGCAGCGTTGGGGTCTACTATGGCTACACCTTC. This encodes CSVGVYYGYTF. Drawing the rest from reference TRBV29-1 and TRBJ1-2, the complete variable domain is SAVISQKPSRDICQRGTSLTIQCQVDSQVTMMFWYRQQPGQSLTLIATANQGSEATYESGFVIDKFPISRPNLTFSTLTVSNMSPEDSSIYLCSVGVYYGYTFGSGTRLTVV.

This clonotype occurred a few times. The CDR3 DNA is TGTGCCAGCAGCCGCGCCGTACAGGGGGCCTATAATTCACCCCTCCACTTT. This sequence encodes CASSRAVQGAYNSPLHF. The rearrangement links TRBV7-8 to TRBJ1-6; 8 bases are a match to TRBD1. Germline values: CDR1 SGHVS, CDR2 FQNEAQ. CDR3 length equals 17 residues. Trimming removed 5 bases from V and 2 bases from J; junction bases left unmatched: 8.

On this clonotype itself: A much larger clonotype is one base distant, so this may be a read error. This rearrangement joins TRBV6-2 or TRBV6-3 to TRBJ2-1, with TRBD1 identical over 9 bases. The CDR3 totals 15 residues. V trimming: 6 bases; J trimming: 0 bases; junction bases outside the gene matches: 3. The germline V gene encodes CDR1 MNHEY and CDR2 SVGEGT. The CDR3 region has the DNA TGTGCCAGCAGGGGGACAGGGAGCTCCTACAATGAGCAGTTCTTC. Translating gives CASRGTGSSYNEQFF.

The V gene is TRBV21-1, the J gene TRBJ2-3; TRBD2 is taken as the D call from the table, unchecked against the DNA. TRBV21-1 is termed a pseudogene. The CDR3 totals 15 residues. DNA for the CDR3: TGTGCCAGCAGCAATTTGGAGGGCGAGGGTGATACGCAGTATTTT. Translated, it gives CASSNLEGEGDTQYF.

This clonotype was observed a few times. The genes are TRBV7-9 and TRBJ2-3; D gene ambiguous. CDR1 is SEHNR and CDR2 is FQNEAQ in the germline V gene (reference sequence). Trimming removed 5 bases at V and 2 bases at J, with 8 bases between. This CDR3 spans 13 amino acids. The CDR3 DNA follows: TGTGCCAGCAGCCCACCGATCACAGATACGCAGTATTTT. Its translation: CASSPPITDTQYF.

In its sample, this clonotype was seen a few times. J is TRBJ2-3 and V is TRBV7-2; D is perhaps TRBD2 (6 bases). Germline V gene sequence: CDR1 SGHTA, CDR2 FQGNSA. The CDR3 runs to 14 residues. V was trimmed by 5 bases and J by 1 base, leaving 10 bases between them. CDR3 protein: CASSPIAGTDTQYF. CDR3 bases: TGTGCCAGCAGCCCGATAGCGGGCACAGATACGCAGTATTTT.

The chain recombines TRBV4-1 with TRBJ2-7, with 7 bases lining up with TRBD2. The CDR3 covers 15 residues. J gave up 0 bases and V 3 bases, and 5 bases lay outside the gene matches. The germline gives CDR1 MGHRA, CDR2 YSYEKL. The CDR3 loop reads CASSHVGGSSYEQYF. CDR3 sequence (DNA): TGCGCCAGCAGCCACGTCGGGGGGAGCTCCTACGAGCAGTACTTC.

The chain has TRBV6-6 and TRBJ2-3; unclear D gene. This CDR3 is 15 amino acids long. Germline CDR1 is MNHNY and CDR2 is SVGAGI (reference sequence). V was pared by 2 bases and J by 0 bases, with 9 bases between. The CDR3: CASSYGLLSTDTQYF. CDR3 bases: TGTGCCAGCAGTTACGGCCTGCTTAGCACAGATACGCAGTATTTT.

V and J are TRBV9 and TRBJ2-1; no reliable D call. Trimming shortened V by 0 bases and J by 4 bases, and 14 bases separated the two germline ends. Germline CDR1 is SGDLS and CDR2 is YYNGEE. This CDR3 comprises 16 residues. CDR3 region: CASSVVSLMGYNEQFF. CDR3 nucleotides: TGTGCCAGCAGCGTAGTATCTCTGATGGGATACAATGAGCAGTTCTTC. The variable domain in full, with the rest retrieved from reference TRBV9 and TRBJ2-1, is DSGVTQTPKHLITATGQRVTLRCSPRSGDLSVYWYQQSLDQGLQFLIQYYNGEERAKGNILERFSAQQFPDLHSELNLSSLELGDSALYFCASSVVSLMGYNEQFFGPGTRLTVL.

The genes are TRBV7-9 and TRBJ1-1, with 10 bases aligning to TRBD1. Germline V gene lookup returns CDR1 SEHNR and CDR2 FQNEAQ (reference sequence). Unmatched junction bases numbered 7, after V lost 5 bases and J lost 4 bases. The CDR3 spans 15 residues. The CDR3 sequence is CASSGTGAWGTEAFF. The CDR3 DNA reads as TGTGCCAGCAGCGGGACAGGGGCCTGGGGCACTGAAGCTTTCTTT.